A selection of T cell receptor beta chains follows, all from one sample in a study of immune evolution from preneoplasia to lung adenocarcinoma. Assay: immunoSEQ multiplex PCR; the TCRdb copy retains only in-frame clones and omits some. This table holds 25,000 or so clones, roughly 70% found once. The sequenced sample was FFPE invasive lung adenocarcinoma tissue. These receptors were taken from a person aged 55 to 70 with invasive lung adenocarcinoma. Some clones in this sample may be carry-over from other donors' samples. Each CDR3 is given with its conserved first and last residue. Each record gives: D gene, V gene, J gene, clone size, CDR3 protein, CDR3 DNA. The D gene is left open where the match is weak. Size values are once, few and many counts, or a class for expanded clones, and some rows have none.

D gene: TRBD1
V gene: TRBV27
J gene: TRBJ2-2
clone size: .
CDR3 protein: CASSVWGRGLDTGELFF
CDR3 DNA: TGTGCCAGCAGTGTGTGGGGTAGGGGGCTGGACACCGGGGAGCTGTTTTTT

D gene: .
V gene: TRBV5-1
J gene: TRBJ2-2
clone size: .
CDR3 protein: CASSVLGSAGTGELFF
CDR3 DNA: TGCGCCAGCAGCGTCTTAGGGTCCGCTGGCACCGGGGAGCTGTTTTTT

D gene: .
V gene: TRBV28
J gene: TRBJ2-2
clone size: .
CDR3 protein: CASSKSVTGELFF
CDR3 DNA: TGTGCCAGCAGCAAATCCGTGACCGGGGAGCTGTTTTTT

D gene: .
V gene: TRBV29-1
J gene: TRBJ1-3
clone size: .
CDR3 protein: CSVVQGTANTIYF
CDR3 DNA: TGCAGCGTTGTTCAGGGCACGGCAAACACCATATATTTT

D gene: .
V gene: TRBV4-2
J gene: TRBJ2-6
clone size: .
CDR3 protein: CASSQDGRFSSGANVLTF
CDR3 DNA: TGTGCCAGCAGCCAAGATGGGCGGTTTAGCTCTGGGGCCAACGTCCTGACTTTC

D gene: .
V gene: TRBV19
J gene: TRBJ2-2
clone size: .
CDR3 protein: CASSILEGNTGELFF
CDR3 DNA: TGTGCCAGTAGTATTCTGGAAGGGAACACCGGGGAGCTGTTTTTT

D gene: .
V gene: TRBV2
J gene: TRBJ1-4
clone size: .
CDR3 protein: CASSRSLGAGEKLFF
CDR3 DNA: TGTGCCAGCAGCCGCTCATTGGGGGCGGGTGAAAAACTGTTTTTT

D gene: .
V gene: TRBV27
J gene: TRBJ2-1
clone size: .
CDR3 protein: CATREQFF
CDR3 DNA: TGTGCCACTCGGGAGCAGTTCTTC

D gene: .
V gene: TRBV5-1
J gene: TRBJ1-1
clone size: .
CDR3 protein: CASSLVGGNTEAFF
CDR3 DNA: TGCGCCAGCAGCCTGGTTGGGGGGAACACTGAAGCTTTCTTT

D gene: TRBD1
V gene: TRBV27
J gene: TRBJ1-2
clone size: once
CDR3 protein: CASSSRQGLNNYGYTF
CDR3 DNA: TGTGCCAGCAGTTCACGACAGGGGCTAAATAACTATGGCTACACCTTC

D gene: .
V gene: TRBV7-2
J gene: TRBJ1-5
clone size: once
CDR3 protein: CASSSPRRPQHF
CDR3 DNA: TGTGCCAGCAGCTCTCCTAGGCGGCCCCAGCATTTT

D gene: .
V gene: TRBV4-1
J gene: TRBJ1-4
clone size: once
CDR3 protein: CASSQRMEGANEKLFF
CDR3 DNA: TGCGCCAGCAGCCAAAGAATGGAGGGAGCTAATGAAAAACTGTTTTTT

D gene: .
V gene: TRBV10-3
J gene: TRBJ1-1
clone size: once
CDR3 protein: CAISVGSTEAFF
CDR3 DNA: TGTGCCATCAGTGTGGGATCCACTGAAGCTTTCTTT

D gene: .
V gene: TRBV5-5
J gene: TRBJ2-5
clone size: .
CDR3 protein: CASSFQPTGETQYF
CDR3 DNA: TGTGCCAGCAGCTTTCAGCCGACGGGGGAGACCCAGTACTTC